These 17 T cell receptor beta chains share one sample of origin, sequenced in a study of cytomegalovirus exposure and HLA in healthy donors (dated 2017 in TCRdb). To prepare the library, the immunoSEQ multiplex PCR assay was applied. For the multiplex PCR, a mixture combining 60 forward primers for TCR Vbeta segments and 13 reverse primers for TCR Jbeta segments was used. Not all clones reach the TCRdb copy of this immuneACCESS table, which keeps in-frame sequences only. Checked studies attribute under half of the gap to unresolved V genes and leave the rest unexplained. The sample includes around 110,000 clones, with around 75% observed a single time. The top ten clonotypes cover 1.5% to 2% of the sample. Sequencing input: PBMCs. These receptors were obtained from a woman in her late teens or twenties in good health and CMV-seronegative.

The chain has TRBV2 and TRBJ1-1; TRBD1 is a possible D gene (5 bases). V was trimmed by 4 bases and J by 6 bases, leaving 15 bases between them. Germline CDR1 reads SNHLY; CDR2 reads FYNNEI. The CDR3 length is 14 residues. The CDR3 bases are TGTGCCAGCAGTGTCCAGGGTTTGGTTGCTGAAGCTTTCTTT. Translation gives CASSVQGLVAEAFF.

This clone was seen only a few times. At the DNA level, this CDR3 is encoded by other sequences in the same sample as well. CDR3 amino acids: CASSSDRGNTEAFF. The CDR3 DNA follows: TGTGCCAGCAGCTCCGACAGGGGGAACACTGAAGCTTTCTTT. The chain uses TRBV7-9 and TRBJ1-1; 8 positions agree with TRBD1. The J segment lost 1 base and the V segment lost 4 bases, leaving 2 bases of the junction unmatched. The CDR3 is 14 amino acids. CDR1 SEHNR and CDR2 FQNEAQ come from the germline V gene (reference sequence).

V and J are TRBV4-1 and TRBJ1-5, with a tentative D call TRBD1 (5 bases). This CDR3 has 18 amino acids. V dropped 1 base and J dropped 1 base, with 17 bases sitting between them. Germline CDR1 MGHRA, CDR2 YSYEKL. CDR3 DNA sequence: TGCGCCAGCAGCCAAGGGAGGGCGGGGCTGGGAAGCAATCAGCCCCAGCATTTT. This translates into CASSQGRAGLGSNQPQHF.

This chain links TRBV27 with TRBJ1-6, with unresolved D. CDR1 is MNHEY and CDR2 is SMNVEV in the germline V gene (reference sequence). This CDR3 contains 13 residues. Deletions cut 3 bases from V and 10 bases from J, with 10 bases between. CDR3 sequence (DNA): TGTGCCAGCAGTTTTGCGGACTCCTCACCCCTCCACTTT. This translates into CASSFADSSPLHF.

In this sample, this clone turned up once. This chain links TRBV5-1 with TRBJ1-3, with no clear D. The CDR3 is 17 residues long. The germline gives CDR1 SGHRS, CDR2 YFSETQ. Trimming took off 4 bases at V and 1 base at J, with 18 bases between the two ends. Written as DNA, the CDR3 is TGCGCCAGCAGCCAACAGATGCAACAGAAATCTGGAAACACCATATATTTT. Protein: CASSQQMQQKSGNTIYF.

About this clone itself: Within the sample, other DNA sequences also encode this same CDR3. This chain joins TRBV5-1 and TRBJ1-5; D is unresolved. The CDR3 is made up of 15 amino acids. CDR1 and CDR2 from the germline V gene are SGHRS and YFSETQ. The V and J ends lost 0 bases and 0 bases respectively, with 7 bases between them. CDR3 DNA sequence: TGCGCCAGCAGCTTGGACGGGGATAGCAATCAGCCCCAGCATTTT. Amino acids: CASSLDGDSNQPQHF.

The CDR3 loop is CASSKKQDRGTDTQYF. In DNA, the CDR3 is TGTGCCAGCAGCAAGAAACAGGACAGGGGGACAGATACGCAGTATTTT. The gene calls are TRBV21-1 and TRBJ2-3; TRBD1 reflects the table's D call only, with no check against the DNA. TRBV21-1 is a pseudogene. The CDR3 consists of 16 residues.

This clone was seen once. J is TRBJ1-6 and V is TRBV5-6, with TRBD1 identical over 8 bases. Germline V lookup: CDR1 SGHDT, CDR2 YYEEEE. This CDR3 region has 15 residues. With V trimmed by 4 bases and J by 6 bases, 6 bases remained unmatched. Here the CDR3 DNA reads TGTGCCAGCAGCAGATCGGGACAGGTTAATTCACCCCTCCACTTT. Residues: CASSRSGQVNSPLHF.

This clone was found once. The gene calls are TRBV7-2 and TRBJ1-2; 7 nucleotides align to TRBD1. Trimming cost V 3 bases and J 3 bases; bases outside gene matches: 4. The CDR3 has 14 amino acids. Per germline, CDR1 SGHTA and CDR2 FQGNSA. The CDR3 nucleotides read TGTGCCAGCAGCTTGACAGGGTGGGACTATGGCTACACCTTC. This gives the protein CASSLTGWDYGYTF.

The V and J genes are TRBV9 and TRBJ1-1, with 8 bases lining up with TRBD1. Germline lookup yields CDR1 SGDLS and CDR2 YYNGEE. The CDR3 has 13 residues. Trimming at V came to 4 bases and at J to 10 bases, leaving 9 bases not matched to a gene. CDR3 bases: TGTGCCAGCAGCAAGAACAGGGGGACGGCAGCTTTCTTT. Translated, it gives CASSKNRGTAAFF.

The chain recombines TRBV4-1 with TRBJ1-5; 9 bases line up with TRBD1. There are 16 residues in the CDR3. Per the germline V gene, CDR1 is MGHRA and CDR2 is YSYEKL. After removal of 4 bases from V and 5 bases from J, the junction contained 9 bases not matched to a gene. The CDR3 DNA is TGCGCCAGCAGCCTTCACCCGGGACAGGGTGATCAGCCCCAGCATTTT. Protein product: CASSLHPGQGDQPQHF.

CDR3 protein: CASSIVQGPNQPQHF. CDR3 coding DNA: TGTGCCAGTAGTATAGTACAGGGTCCCAATCAGCCCCAGCATTTT. The chain couples TRBV19 to TRBJ1-5; a weak D match, TRBD1 (6 bases). Trimming took 1 base from V and 3 from J, leaving 10 bases between them. The CDR3 is 15 amino acids. In germline, CDR1 is LNHDA, CDR2 SQIVND (reference sequence).

The chain couples TRBV10-1 to TRBJ2-3; 11 bases match TRBD2. Germline trimming cut 2 bases from V and 4 bases from J; bases unmatched to any gene: 8. The germline V gene has CDR1 WNHNN and CDR2 SYGVQD (reference sequence). The CDR3 is 17 residues long. CDR3 protein: CASSEGATSGGSDTQYF. The CDR3 region has the DNA TGCGCCAGCAGTGAGGGAGCAACTAGCGGGGGATCAGATACGCAGTATTTT.

The V gene is TRBV29-1, the J gene TRBJ1-1; 8 bases fit TRBD1. V trimming: 4 bases; J trimming: 0 bases; junction bases outside the gene matches: 1. Germline V gene data show CDR1 as SQVTM and CDR2 as ANQGSEA. CDR3 size: 13 residues. The CDR3 sequence: CSVGDRMNTEAFF. The DNA for the CDR3 is TGCAGCGTTGGGGACAGGATGAACACTGAAGCTTTCTTT. Combining the CDR3 with reference TRBV29-1 and TRBJ1-1 gives the whole variable domain SAVISQKPSRDICQRGTSLTIQCQVDSQVTMMFWYRQQPGQSLTLIATANQGSEATYESGFVIDKFPISRPNLTFSTLTVSNMSPEDSSIYLCSVGDRMNTEAFFGQGTRLTVV.

The chain carries TRBV10-3 and TRBJ2-1; D gene uncertain. Per the germline V gene, CDR1 is ENHRY and CDR2 is SYGVKD. Deletions cut 4 bases from V and 7 bases from J, with 8 bases between. This CDR3 region has 12 residues. CDR3 loop: CAISVAVNEQFF. The CDR3, as DNA: TGTGCCATCAGTGTGGCAGTAAATGAGCAGTTCTTC.

The CDR3 here is CASSERGGVAGYTF. In nucleotides, the CDR3 is TGTGCCAGCAGTGAAAGGGGGGGAGTGGCTGGCTACACCTTC. This chain joins TRBV2 and TRBJ1-2; perhaps TRBD1 as D (6 bases). Germline V lookup: CDR1 SNHLY, CDR2 FYNNEI. This CDR3 has 14 residues. V lost 2 bases and J lost 7, with 14 bases in between.

The chain combines TRBV6-5 with TRBJ2-7; 7 bases fit TRBD2. V was clipped by 0 bases and J by 5 bases; unmatched bases: 7. CDR1 is MNHEY, CDR2 SVGAGI, per germline. This CDR3 has 15 amino acids. In DNA, the CDR3 is TGTGCCAGCAGTTACTCGGGAGGGAAGACCGACGAGCAGTACTTC. Translating it yields CASSYSGGKTDEQYF.